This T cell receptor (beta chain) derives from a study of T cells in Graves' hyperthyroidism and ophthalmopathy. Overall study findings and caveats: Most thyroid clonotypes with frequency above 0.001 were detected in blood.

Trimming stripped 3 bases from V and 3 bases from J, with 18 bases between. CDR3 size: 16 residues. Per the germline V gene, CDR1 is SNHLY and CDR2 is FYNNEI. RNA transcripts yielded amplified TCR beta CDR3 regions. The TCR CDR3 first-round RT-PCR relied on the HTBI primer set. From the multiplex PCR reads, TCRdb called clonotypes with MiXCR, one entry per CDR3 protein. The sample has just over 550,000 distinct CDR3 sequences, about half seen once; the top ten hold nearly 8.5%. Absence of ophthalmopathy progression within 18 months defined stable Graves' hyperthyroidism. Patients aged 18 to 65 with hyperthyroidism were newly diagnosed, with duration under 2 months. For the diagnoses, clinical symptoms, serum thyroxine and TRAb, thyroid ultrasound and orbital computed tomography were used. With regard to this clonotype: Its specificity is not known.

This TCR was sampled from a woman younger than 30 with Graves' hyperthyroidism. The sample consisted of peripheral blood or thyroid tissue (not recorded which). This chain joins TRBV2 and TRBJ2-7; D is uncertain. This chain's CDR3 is CASSEEGRNRGYEQYF. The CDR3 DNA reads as TGTGCCAGCAGTGAGGAAGGACGGAACCGTGGCTACGAGCAGTACTTC. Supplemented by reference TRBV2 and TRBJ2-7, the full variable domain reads EPEVTQTPSHQVTQMGQEVILRCVPISNHLYFYWYRQILGQKVEFLVSFYNNEISEKSEIFDDQFSVERPDGSNFTLKIRSTKLEDSAMYFCASSEEGRNRGYEQYFGPGTRLTVT.